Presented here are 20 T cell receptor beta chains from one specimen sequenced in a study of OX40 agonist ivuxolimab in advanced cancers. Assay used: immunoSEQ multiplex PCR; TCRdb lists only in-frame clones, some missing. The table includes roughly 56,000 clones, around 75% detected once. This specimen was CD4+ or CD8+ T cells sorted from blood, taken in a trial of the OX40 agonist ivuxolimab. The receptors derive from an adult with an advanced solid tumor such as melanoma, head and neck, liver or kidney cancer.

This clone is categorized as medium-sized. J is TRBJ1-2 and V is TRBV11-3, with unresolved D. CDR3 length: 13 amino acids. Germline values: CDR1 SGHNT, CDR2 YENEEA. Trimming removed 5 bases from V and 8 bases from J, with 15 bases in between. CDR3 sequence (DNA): TGTGCCAGCAGCCCGTCGGGTGGCCGGGGCTACACCTTC. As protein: CASSPSGGRGYTF.

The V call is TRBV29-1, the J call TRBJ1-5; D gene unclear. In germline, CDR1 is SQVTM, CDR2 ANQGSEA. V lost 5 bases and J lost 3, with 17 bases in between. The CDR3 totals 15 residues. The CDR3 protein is CSVYNPDLSNQPQHF. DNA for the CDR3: TGCAGCGTTTACAATCCGGACCTTTCCAATCAGCCCCAGCATTTT.

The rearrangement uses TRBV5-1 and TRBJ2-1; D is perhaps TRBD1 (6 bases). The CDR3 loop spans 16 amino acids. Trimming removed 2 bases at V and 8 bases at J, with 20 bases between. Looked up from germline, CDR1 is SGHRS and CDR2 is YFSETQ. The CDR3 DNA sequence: TGCGCCAGCAGCTTTGCCTTCCAGGGGAAGGACGATGAGCAGTTCTTC. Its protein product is CASSFAFQGKDDEQFF.

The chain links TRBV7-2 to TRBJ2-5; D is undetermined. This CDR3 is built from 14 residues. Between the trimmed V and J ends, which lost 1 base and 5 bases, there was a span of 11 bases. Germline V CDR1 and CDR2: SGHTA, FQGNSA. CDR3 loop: CASSLVYGAETQYF. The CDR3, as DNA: TGTGCCAGCAGCTTAGTTTACGGAGCCGAGACCCAGTACTTC.

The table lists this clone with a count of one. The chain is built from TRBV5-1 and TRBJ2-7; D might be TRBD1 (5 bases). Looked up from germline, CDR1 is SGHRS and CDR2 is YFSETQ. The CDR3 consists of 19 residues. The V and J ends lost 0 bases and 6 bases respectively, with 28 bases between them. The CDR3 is CASSLVSGASAGLFIEQYF. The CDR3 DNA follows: TGCGCCAGCAGCTTGGTGAGTGGTGCCTCAGCAGGGCTTTTTATCGAGCAGTACTTC.

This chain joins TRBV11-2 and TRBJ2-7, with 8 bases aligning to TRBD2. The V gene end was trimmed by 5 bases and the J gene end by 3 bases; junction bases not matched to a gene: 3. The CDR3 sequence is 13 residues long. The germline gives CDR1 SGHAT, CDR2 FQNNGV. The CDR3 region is CASSPGLVYEQYF. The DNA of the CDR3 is TGTGCCAGCAGCCCGGGACTAGTCTACGAGCAGTACTTC. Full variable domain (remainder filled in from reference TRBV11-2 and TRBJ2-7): EAGVAQSPRYKIIEKRQSVAFWCNPISGHATLYWYQQILGQGPKLLIQFQNNGVVDDSQLPKDRFSAERLKGVDSTLKIQPAKLEDSAVYLCASSPGLVYEQYFGPGTRLTVT.

The CDR3 region is CASRGGAGAQNTEAFF. CDR3 sequence (DNA): TGTGCCAGCAGAGGTGGGGCAGGGGCCCAGAACACTGAAGCTTTCTTT. This chain connects TRBV7-9 to TRBJ1-1; TRBD1 is a possible D gene (6 bases). V gave up 6 bases and J gave up 1 base, with 18 bases separating them. CDR1 is SEHNR, CDR2 FQNEAQ, per germline (reference sequence). The CDR3 runs to 16 residues.

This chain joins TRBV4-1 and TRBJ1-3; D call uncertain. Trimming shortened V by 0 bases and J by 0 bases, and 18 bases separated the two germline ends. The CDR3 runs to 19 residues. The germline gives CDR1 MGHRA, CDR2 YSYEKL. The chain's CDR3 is CASSQDVSRSSLSGNTIYF. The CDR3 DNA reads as TGCGCCAGCAGCCAAGATGTATCCCGTTCTTCCCTCTCTGGAAACACCATATATTTT.

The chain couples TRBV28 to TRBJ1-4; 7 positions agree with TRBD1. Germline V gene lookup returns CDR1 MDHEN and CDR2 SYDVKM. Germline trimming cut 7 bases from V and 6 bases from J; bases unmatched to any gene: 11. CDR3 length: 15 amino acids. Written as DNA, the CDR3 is TGTGCCAGCAACACTCCCCAGGGGGGTCATGAAAAACTGTTTTTT. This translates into CASNTPQGGHEKLFF.

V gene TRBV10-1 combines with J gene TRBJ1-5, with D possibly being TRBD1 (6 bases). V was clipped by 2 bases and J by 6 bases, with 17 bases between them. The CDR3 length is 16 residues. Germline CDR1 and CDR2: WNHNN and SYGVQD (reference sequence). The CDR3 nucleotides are TGCGCCAGCAGTGAGAGGGCCGGGGGCGTGGGTCAGCCCCAGCATTTT. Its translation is CASSERAGGVGQPQHF.

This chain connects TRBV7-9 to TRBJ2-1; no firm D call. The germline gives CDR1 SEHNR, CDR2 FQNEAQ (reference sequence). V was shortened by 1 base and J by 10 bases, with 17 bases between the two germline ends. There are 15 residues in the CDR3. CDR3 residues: CASSLEGNLGREQFF. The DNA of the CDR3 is TGTGCCAGCAGCTTAGAAGGTAATCTGGGCAGGGAGCAGTTCTTC.

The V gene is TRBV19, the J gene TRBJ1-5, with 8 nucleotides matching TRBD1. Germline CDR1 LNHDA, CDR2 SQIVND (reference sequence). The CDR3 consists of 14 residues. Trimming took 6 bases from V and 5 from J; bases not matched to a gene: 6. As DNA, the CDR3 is TGTGCCAGTAGGCCCCGACAGGGGCATCAGCCCCAGCATTTT. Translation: CASRPRQGHQPQHF.

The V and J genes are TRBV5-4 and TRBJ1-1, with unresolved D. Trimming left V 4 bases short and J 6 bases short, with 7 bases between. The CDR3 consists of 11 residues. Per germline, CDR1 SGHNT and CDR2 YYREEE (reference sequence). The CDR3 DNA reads TGTGCCAGCAGCGGCGAGGCTGAAGCTTTCTTT. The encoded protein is CASSGEAEAFF.

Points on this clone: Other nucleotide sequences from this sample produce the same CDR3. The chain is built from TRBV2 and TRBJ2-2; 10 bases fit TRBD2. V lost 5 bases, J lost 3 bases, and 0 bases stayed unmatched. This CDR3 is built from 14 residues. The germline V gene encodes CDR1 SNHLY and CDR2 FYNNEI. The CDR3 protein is CASSLAGDTGELFF. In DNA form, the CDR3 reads TGTGCCAGCAGTCTAGCGGGAGACACCGGGGAGCTGTTTTTT.

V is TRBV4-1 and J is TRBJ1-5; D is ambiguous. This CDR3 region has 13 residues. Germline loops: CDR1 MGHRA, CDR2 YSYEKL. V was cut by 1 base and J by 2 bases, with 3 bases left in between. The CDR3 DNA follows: TGCGCCAGCAGCCAAGTTGGCAATCAGCCCCAGCATTTT. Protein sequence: CASSQVGNQPQHF.

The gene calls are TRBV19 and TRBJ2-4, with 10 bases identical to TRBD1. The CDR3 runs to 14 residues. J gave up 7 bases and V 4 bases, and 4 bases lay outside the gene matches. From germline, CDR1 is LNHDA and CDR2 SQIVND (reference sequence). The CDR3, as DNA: TGTGCCAGTAGTACAGGACAGGGGGGGAACATTCAGTACTTC. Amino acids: CASSTGQGGNIQYF.

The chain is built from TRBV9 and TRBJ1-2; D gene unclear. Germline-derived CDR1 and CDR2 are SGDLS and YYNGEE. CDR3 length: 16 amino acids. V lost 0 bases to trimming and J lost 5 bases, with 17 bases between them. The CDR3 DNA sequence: TGTGCCAGCAGCGTAGCCCCCACGGCGGGAGAATATGGCTACACCTTC. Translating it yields CASSVAPTAGEYGYTF.

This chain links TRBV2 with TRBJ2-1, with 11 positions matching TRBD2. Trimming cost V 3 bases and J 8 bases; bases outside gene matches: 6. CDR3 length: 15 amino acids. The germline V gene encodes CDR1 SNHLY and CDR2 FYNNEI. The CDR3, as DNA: TGTGCCAGCAGTGATAAGACTAGCGGGAACCATGAGCAGTTCTTC. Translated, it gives CASSDKTSGNHEQFF.

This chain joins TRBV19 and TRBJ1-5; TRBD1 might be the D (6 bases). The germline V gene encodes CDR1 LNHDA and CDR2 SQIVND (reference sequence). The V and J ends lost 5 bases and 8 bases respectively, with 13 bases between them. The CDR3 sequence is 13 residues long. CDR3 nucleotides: TGTGCCAGTAGTTCAAGGACAGTAGAGCCCCAGCATTTT. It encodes CASSSRTVEPQHF.

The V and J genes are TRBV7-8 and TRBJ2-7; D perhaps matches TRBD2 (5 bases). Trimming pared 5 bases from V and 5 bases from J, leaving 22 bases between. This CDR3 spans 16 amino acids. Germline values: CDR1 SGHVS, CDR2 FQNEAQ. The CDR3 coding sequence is TGTGCCAGCAGCCGACTAATACCTATTTCGTCGCACGAGCAGTACTTC. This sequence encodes CASSRLIPISSHEQYF. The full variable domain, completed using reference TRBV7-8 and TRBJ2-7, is GAGVSQSPRYKVAKRGQDVALRCDPISGHVSLFWYQQALGQGPEFLTYFQNEAQLDKSGLPSDRFFAERPEGSVSTLKIQRTQQEDSAVYLCASSRLIPISSHEQYFGPGTRLTVT.